The 26 T cell receptor beta chains in this list originate from one sample, sequenced in a study of OX40 agonist ivuxolimab in advanced cancers. The library was built by means of the immunoSEQ multiplex PCR assay. Here the immuneACCESS table is served through TCRdb, limited to in-frame sequences with V and J called. Missing clones are a known gap in these copies; in checked studies unresolved V genes cover under half, and the rest lacks a known reason. Counted in this sample were about 50,000 clones; approximately 92% of them appeared once. The ten largest make up approximately 23% of the sample. The material was CD4+ or CD8+ T cells sorted from blood, obtained in a trial of the OX40 agonist ivuxolimab. The source is an adult with an advanced solid tumor such as melanoma, head and neck, liver or kidney cancer.

This rearrangement joins TRBV4-2 to TRBJ2-7; D is possibly TRBD1 or TRBD2 (5 bases each). The CDR3 consists of 16 residues. Trimming left V 1 base short and J 2 bases short, with 15 bases between. Per germline, CDR1 LGHNA and CDR2 YNFKEQ. This chain's CDR3 is CASSQVSELGAYEQYF. CDR3 DNA: TGTGCCAGCAGCCAAGTCTCCGAGTTGGGGGCCTACGAGCAGTACTTC.

The genes are TRBV20-1 and TRBJ2-1; D unresolved. Germline lookup yields CDR1 DFQATT and CDR2 SNEGSKA (reference sequence). V was pared by 5 bases and J by 3 bases, with 5 bases between. The CDR3 extends over 11 amino acids. This chain's CDR3 is CSASYYNEQFF. In DNA, the CDR3 is TGCAGTGCTTCTTACTACAATGAGCAGTTCTTC.

The V gene is TRBV28, the J gene TRBJ2-7; TRBD1 or TRBD2 may be the D gene (5 bases each). V was cut by 5 bases and J by 2 bases, with 19 bases left in between. Germline CDR1 and CDR2: MDHEN and SYDVKM. The CDR3 consists of 16 residues. The CDR3 sequence: CASSPDRGRTAYEQYF. In DNA form, the CDR3 reads TGTGCCAGCAGTCCGGATCGGGGACGGACGGCCTACGAGCAGTACTTC.

V and J are TRBV7-9 and TRBJ1-1, with D unresolved. The V gene lost 3 bases and the J gene lost 4 bases, with 9 bases spanning the gap. From germline, CDR1 is SEHNR and CDR2 FQNEAQ (reference sequence). The CDR3 loop spans 13 amino acids. As DNA, the CDR3 is TGTGCCAGCAGCTTCCCTCGGGCCACTGAAGCTTTCTTT. This gives the protein CASSFPRATEAFF.

The chain carries TRBV4-3 and TRBJ2-7, with 7 bases that match TRBD2. The trim removed 0 bases at V and 5 bases at J, leaving 19 bases unmatched. CDR1 and CDR2 from the germline V gene are LGHNA and YSLEER. CDR3 length: 19 amino acids. CDR3 protein: CASSQDFGAYREVFHEQYF. The CDR3 DNA sequence: TGCGCCAGCAGCCAAGATTTCGGAGCTTATCGGGAGGTGTTCCACGAGCAGTACTTC.

This clone is a singleton in its sample. V usage is TRBV6-6 and J usage is TRBJ2-7; D call uncertain. This CDR3 region has 15 residues. V was clipped by 6 bases and J by 7 bases, with 22 bases between them. Germline V gene data show CDR1 as MNHNY and CDR2 as SVGAGI (reference sequence). DNA of the CDR3: TGTGCCAGCAGCTACCTGGGCGCCCGTGTGGGAGAGCAGTACTTC. Protein sequence: CASSYLGARVGEQYF.

The rearrangement joins TRBV9 to TRBJ1-2; no clear D. The CDR3 runs to 14 residues. The V and J ends lost 1 base and 2 bases respectively, with 9 bases between them. Germline loops: CDR1 SGDLS, CDR2 YYNGEE. The CDR3 spells CASSVSKANYGYTF. For the CDR3, the DNA is TGTGCCAGCAGCGTATCAAAGGCCAACTATGGCTACACCTTC.

This chain links TRBV9 with TRBJ1-5, with D possibly being TRBD1 (5 bases). The CDR3 sequence is 17 residues long. Germline V CDR1 and CDR2: SGDLS, YYNGEE. V was shortened by 3 bases and J by 0 bases, with 16 bases between the two germline ends. The CDR3 reads CASSASGAPYSNQPQHF. The CDR3 region has the DNA TGTGCCAGCAGCGCCTCCGGGGCTCCTTATAGCAATCAGCCCCAGCATTTT.

The V gene is TRBV5-6, the J gene TRBJ2-7; D may be TRBD1 or TRBD2 (5 bases each). In germline, CDR1 is SGHDT, CDR2 YYEEEE. V shed 3 bases and J shed 0 bases, with 10 bases lying between them. This CDR3 has 14 amino acids. CDR3 in amino acids: CASSWDDSSYEQYF. Written as DNA, the CDR3 is TGTGCCAGCAGCTGGGACGACAGCTCCTACGAGCAGTACTTC. The whole variable domain, filled in from reference TRBV5-6 and TRBJ2-7, reads DAGVTQSPTHLIKTRGQQVTLRCSPKSGHDTVSWYQQALGQGPQFIFQYYEEEERQRGNFPDRFSGHQFPNYSSELNVNALLLGDSALYLCASSWDDSSYEQYFGPGTRLTVT.

For the CDR3, the DNA is TGTGCCAGCAGCTTAGCTGTGGCCTACGAGCAGTACTTC. Amino acid sequence: CASSLAVAYEQYF. The J gene is TRBJ2-7, the V gene TRBV11-2; D gene uncertain. Between the trimmed V and J ends, which lost 1 base and 2 bases, there was a span of 6 bases. The germline V gene has CDR1 SGHAT and CDR2 FQNNGV. The CDR3 has 13 amino acids.

This clone appeared once. The V call is TRBV5-4, the J call TRBJ2-3, with D perhaps TRBD1 (5 bases). This CDR3 spans 13 amino acids. Germline loops: CDR1 SGHNT, CDR2 YYREEE (reference sequence). V lost 0 bases, J lost 4 bases, and 6 bases lay in between. CDR3: CASSLDRPDTQYF. The CDR3 nucleotides read TGTGCCAGCAGCTTGGACAGGCCAGATACGCAGTATTTT.

The J gene is TRBJ2-1, the V gene TRBV9; TRBD1 aligns across 9 bases. Per germline, CDR1 SGDLS and CDR2 YYNGEE. There are 12 residues in the CDR3. The V segment lost 3 bases and the J segment 8 bases; nucleotides outside the gene matches: 0. CDR3 in amino acids: CASSGTGDEQFF. CDR3 nucleotide sequence: TGTGCCAGCAGCGGGACAGGGGATGAGCAGTTCTTC.

This clone is classed as medium-sized. This CDR3 reads CASSLTRTVLNYEQYF. The CDR3 region has the DNA TGTGCCAGCAGTCTCACCAGGACAGTCCTGAACTACGAGCAGTACTTC. This sequence joins TRBV28 and TRBJ2-7; a weak D match, TRBD1 (6 bases). V lost 5 bases and J 3 bases, leaving 20 bases between the germline ends. This CDR3 is 16 amino acids long. Germline V gene sequence: CDR1 MDHEN, CDR2 SYDVKM.

The CDR3 sequence: CASSVVPGETQYF. DNA of the CDR3: TGTGCCAGCAGCGTAGTCCCAGGAGAGACCCAGTACTTC. The chain is built from TRBV9 and TRBJ2-5; D gene unclear. The CDR3 is 13 residues long. V was cut by 0 bases and J by 4 bases, with 7 bases left in between. Germline CDR1 is SGDLS and CDR2 is YYNGEE.

The chain links TRBV4-3 to TRBJ1-1; D is undetermined. Trimming removed 0 bases at V and 1 base at J, with 3 bases between. The CDR3 is made up of 13 amino acids. The germline CDR1 and CDR2 sequences are LGHNA and YSLEER. CDR3 DNA sequence: TGCGCCAGCAGCCAAGATGAGAACACTGAAGCTTTCTTT. Its translation: CASSQDENTEAFF.

The chain links TRBV29-1 to TRBJ2-3, with 7 bases lining up with TRBD2. V trimming: 3 bases; J trimming: 0 bases; junction bases outside the gene matches: 9. From germline, CDR1 is SQVTM and CDR2 ANQGSEA. The CDR3 runs to 16 residues. This CDR3 is CSVERDAGASTDTQYF. The CDR3 region has the DNA TGCAGCGTTGAGAGAGACGCGGGAGCGAGCACAGATACGCAGTATTTT.

The chain combines TRBV28 with TRBJ1-2, with a possible D match to TRBD1 (5 bases). The length of the CDR3 is 12 residues. Germline V lookup: CDR1 MDHEN, CDR2 SYDVKM. V shed 6 bases and J shed 8 bases, with 13 bases lying between them. DNA for the CDR3: TGTGCCAGCAGGAGCCCCCAGGGCGGCTACACCTTC. Translating gives CASRSPQGGYTF.

The sample holds a few counts of this clone. V usage is TRBV2 and J usage is TRBJ1-5, with D maybe TRBD1 (6 bases). This CDR3 is built from 13 residues. Trimming removed 7 bases from V and 5 bases from J, with 12 bases in between. Germline lookup yields CDR1 SNHLY and CDR2 FYNNEI. The CDR3 loop is CASKTGEHQPQHF. The DNA of the CDR3 is TGTGCCAGCAAGACAGGAGAACATCAGCCCCAGCATTTT.

Comments on this clone: At one of its ends the junction is not consistent with the germline gene, which may arise from a read error. V and J are TRBV19 and TRBJ2-2; 10 nucleotides align to TRBD1. Germline CDR1 is LNHDA and CDR2 is SQIVND (reference sequence). The CDR3 is 16 amino acids. CDR3 sequence reads: CASSLEEDRGDGELFF. The CDR3 coding sequence is TGTGCCAGTAGTCTAGAGGAGGACAGGGGGGACGGGGAGCTGTTTTTT.

The chain uses TRBV28 and TRBJ2-7; D remains unclear. The germline CDR1 and CDR2 sequences are MDHEN and SYDVKM. CDR3 length: 12 residues. V was shortened by 5 bases and J by 6 bases, with 11 bases between the two germline ends. The CDR3 protein is CASSLPPREQYF. The CDR3 DNA follows: TGTGCCAGCAGTCTCCCCCCCCGCGAGCAGTACTTC.

The chain carries TRBV7-9 and TRBJ2-7, with D perhaps given as TRBD1 or TRBD2 (5 bases each). This CDR3 has 14 amino acids. Trimming left V 4 bases short and J 3 bases short, with 13 bases between. CDR1 is SEHNR and CDR2 is FQNEAQ in the germline V gene (reference sequence). CDR3 coding DNA: TGTGCCAGCAGCTCCCCGGGGCTATTCTACGAGCAGTACTTC. As protein: CASSSPGLFYEQYF. Full variable domain (rest looked up from reference TRBV7-9 and TRBJ2-7): DTGVSQNPRHKITKRGQNVTFRCDPISEHNRLYWYRQTLGQGPEFLTYFQNEAQLEKSRLLSDRFSAERPKGSFSTLEIQRTEQGDSAMYLCASSSPGLFYEQYFGPGTRLTVT.

The genes are TRBV6-5 and TRBJ2-5; tentatively, D is TRBD1 (6 bases). This CDR3 contains 13 residues. Germline CDR1 and CDR2: MNHEY and SVGAGI. V gave up 3 bases and J gave up 3 bases, with 8 bases separating them. CDR3 region: CASSYSGEETQYF. The CDR3 nucleotides read TGTGCCAGCAGTTATTCAGGGGAAGAGACCCAGTACTTC.

This clone has just one count. J is TRBJ2-7 and V is TRBV14; 8 nucleotides align to TRBD2. V lost 1 base, J lost 7 bases, and 3 bases stayed unmatched. The CDR3 runs to 13 residues. In germline, CDR1 is SGHDN, CDR2 FVKESK. The CDR3 nucleotides read TGTGCCAGCAGCCAAGCGGGAGGGGGGGAGCAGTACTTC. It is translated as CASSQAGGGEQYF.

The J gene is TRBJ1-2, the V gene TRBV29-1; D gene uncertain. This CDR3 has 13 amino acids. Germline V CDR1 and CDR2: SQVTM, ANQGSEA. The V end was cut by 1 base, the J end by 3 bases, with 9 bases between. CDR3 nucleotide sequence: TGCAGCGTTGAAGCACCGGGGTACTATGGCTACACCTTC. This translates into CSVEAPGYYGYTF. The whole variable domain, filled in from reference TRBV29-1 and TRBJ1-2, reads SAVISQKPSRDICQRGTSLTIQCQVDSQVTMMFWYRQQPGQSLTLIATANQGSEATYESGFVIDKFPISRPNLTFSTLTVSNMSPEDSSIYLCSVEAPGYYGYTFGSGTRLTVV.

The gene calls are TRBV25-1 and TRBJ2-7; 7 positions agree with TRBD2. From germline, CDR1 is MGHDK and CDR2 SYGVNS. The V and J ends lost 5 bases and 7 bases, in that order; junction bases with no gene match: 8. The CDR3 contains 13 residues. The CDR3 sequence is CASSIRVGGEQYF. For the CDR3, the DNA is TGTGCCAGCAGTATCCGGGTCGGGGGGGAGCAGTACTTC.

This clone was observed once. This chain links TRBV11-3 with TRBJ2-2; 8 nucleotides agree with TRBD1. Per the germline V gene, CDR1 is SGHNT and CDR2 is YENEEA. The CDR3 spans 13 residues. The V and J ends lost 9 bases and 7 bases, in that order; junction bases with no gene match: 7. This CDR3 reads CASQTGDLGELFF. The CDR3 DNA is TGTGCCAGTCAGACAGGGGATCTCGGGGAGCTGTTTTTT.